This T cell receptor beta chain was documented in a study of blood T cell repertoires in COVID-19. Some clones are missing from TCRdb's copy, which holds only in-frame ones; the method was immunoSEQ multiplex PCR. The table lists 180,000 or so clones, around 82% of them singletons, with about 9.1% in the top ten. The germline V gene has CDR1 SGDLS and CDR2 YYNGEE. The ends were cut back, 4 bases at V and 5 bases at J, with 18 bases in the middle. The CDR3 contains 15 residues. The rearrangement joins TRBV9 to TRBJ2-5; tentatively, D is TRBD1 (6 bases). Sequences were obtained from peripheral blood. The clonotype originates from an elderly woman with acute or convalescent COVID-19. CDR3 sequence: CASSSQQGIRETQYF. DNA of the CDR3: TGTGCCAGCAGCTCACAGCAGGGGATCAGGGAGACCCAGTACTTC.